The 5 T cell receptor beta chains reported below all come from one sample, sequenced in a study of response to subunit inactivated influenza vaccine (dated by TCRdb to 2017 to 2018). Receptor amplification or capture employed RT-PCR. Sequencing relied on an Illumina HiSeq 2500. TCRdb's own reprocessing of the public reads used fastp at Q25 and MiXCR and kept productive beta chains. Rows are combined by CDR3 protein, so each entry shows the most common genes and DNA. A total of roughly 630,000 distinct CDR3 sequences appear in this sample, around 13% of them only once. Of the sample, 6% to 9.5% falls within the top ten clones. The source material was PBMCs from blood, sampled around 14 days before vaccination. These receptors were taken from a man in his forties or fifties who received an inactivated influenza vaccine. Donor details come from another sample of the same person, matched by shared clones.

This clonotype has only a few counts. This rearrangement joins TRBV4-1 to TRBJ2-1; TRBD2 matches 9 bases. V dropped 1 base and J dropped 12; count of bases not matched to a gene: 13. The CDR3 length is 16 residues. CDR1 is MGHRA, CDR2 YSYEKL, per germline. CDR3 DNA: TGCGCCAGCAGCCAAGTTAGCGGGGGCATTTTAATCGCGCAGTTCTTC. Translation: CASSQVSGGILIAQFF.

CDR3 residues: CSAGQGPAEQYF. The CDR3 nucleotides read TGCAGCGCAGGGCAGGGGCCCGCCGAGCAGTACTTC. The V and J genes are TRBV29-1 and TRBJ2-7; TRBD1 is a possible D gene (6 bases). Trimming removed 7 bases at V and 6 bases at J, with 16 bases between. Germline values: CDR1 SQVTM, CDR2 ANQGSEA. The CDR3 is 12 amino acids.

This clonotype was observed a few times. The chain is built from TRBV4-2 and TRBJ1-4; 7 bases map to TRBD1. Germline values: CDR1 LGHNA, CDR2 YNFKEQ. The length of the CDR3 is 16 residues. V dropped 4 bases and J dropped 8; count of bases not matched to a gene: 13. This chain's CDR3 is CASSPRTTGRGEKLFF. The CDR3, as DNA: TGTGCCAGCAGCCCAAGAACGACAGGGCGCGGGGAAAAACTGTTTTTT.

The table lists this clonotype with many counts. The rearrangement uses TRBV7-9 and TRBJ2-5; 14 positions match TRBD2. CDR1 and CDR2 from the germline V gene are SEHNR and FQNEAQ (reference sequence). The CDR3 contains 17 residues. Trimming at V came to 4 bases and at J to 5 bases, leaving 9 bases not matched to a gene. The CDR3 is CASSSGLAGVREETQYF. As DNA, the CDR3 is TGTGCCAGCAGCTCGGGACTAGCGGGAGTCCGAGAGGAGACCCAGTACTTC.

Ten or more counts support this clonotype. The rearrangement joins TRBV12-3 or TRBV12-4 to TRBJ2-5; D is undetermined. V was trimmed by 2 bases and J by 9 bases, leaving 10 bases between them. The CDR3 extends over 12 amino acids. The CDR3, as DNA: TGTGCCAGCAGTTTATGGCTAGGATCCCAGTACTTC. This translates into CASSLWLGSQYF.